Below are 9 T cell receptor beta chains sequenced from a single sample in a study of siplizumab effects on memory and regulatory T cells (dated by TCRdb to between 2017 and 2020). Libraries came from the immunoSEQ multiplex PCR assay. TCRdb took this table from immuneACCESS and kept in-frame rearrangements with V and J called. Such tables lack part of the clones; where checked against another copy, unresolved V genes explain under half of the gap, and the rest is unexplained. The sample has 50,000 to 70,000 clones on record, about 96% of them singletons. The ten largest clones represent about 0.1% of the sample. The sequencing sample was made of naive CD8+ T cells sorted from blood. The cell subset or site label on this specimen signifies: unstimulated naive T cells. The source of these receptors is a human donor in good health.

This clone was observed a single time. This sequence joins TRBV7-9 and TRBJ2-1, with 10 bases that match TRBD2. Trimming took 4 bases from V and 9 from J; bases not matched to a gene: 9. This CDR3 comprises 15 residues. The germline V gene has CDR1 SEHNR and CDR2 FQNEAQ (reference sequence). The DNA of the CDR3 is TGTGCCAGCAGCTCACCGCCCACTAGCGGGGCTGAGCAGTTCTTC. Its translation: CASSSPPTSGAEQFF.

The chain recombines TRBV27 with TRBJ2-1, with 12 bases aligning to TRBD2. This CDR3 contains 14 residues. The V gene end was trimmed by 10 bases and the J gene end by 7 bases; junction bases not matched to a gene: 8. Per germline, CDR1 MNHEY and CDR2 SMNVEV (reference sequence). CDR3 sequence reads: CATALAGGLNEQFF. For the CDR3, the DNA is TGTGCCACCGCCCTAGCGGGGGGGTTAAATGAGCAGTTCTTC.

The chain combines TRBV25-1 with TRBJ1-6; D unclear. V was pared by 7 bases and J by 6 bases, with 22 bases between. Germline V gives CDR1 MGHDK, CDR2 SYGVNS. The CDR3 length is 17 residues. This CDR3 reads CASISGPITLFNSPLHF. The CDR3, as DNA: TGTGCCAGCATCTCCGGGCCGATTACCCTTTTTAATTCACCCCTCCACTTT.

This rearrangement joins TRBV5-4 to TRBJ2-5; D gene uncertain. V lost 0 bases and J 3 bases, leaving 15 bases between the germline ends. Looked up from germline, CDR1 is SGHNT and CDR2 is YYREEE (reference sequence). CDR3 size: 16 residues. This chain's CDR3 is CASSLVYPSKEETQYF. The CDR3 DNA sequence: TGTGCCAGCAGCTTGGTTTACCCTAGTAAGGAAGAGACCCAGTACTTC.

The chain uses TRBV9 and TRBJ2-1, with 8 bases lining up with TRBD2. Germline loops: CDR1 SGDLS, CDR2 YYNGEE. CDR3 length: 15 residues. The J segment lost 2 bases and the V segment lost 2 bases, leaving 3 bases of the junction unmatched. The CDR3 sequence: CASSVTSGAYNEQFF. The CDR3 coding sequence is TGTGCCAGCAGCGTTACTAGCGGAGCCTACAATGAGCAGTTCTTC.

J is TRBJ2-7 and V is TRBV20-1; D gene uncertain. The CDR3 extends over 10 amino acids. Germline CDR1 DFQATT, CDR2 SNEGSKA (reference sequence). Deletions cut 7 bases from V and 0 bases from J, with 4 bases between. The DNA of the CDR3 is TGCAGTGTTGGCTCCTACGAGCAGTACTTC. This gives the protein CSVGSYEQYF.

V gene TRBV5-4 combines with J gene TRBJ2-7, with D possibly TRBD1 on 5 matching bases. The CDR3 spans 12 residues. The germline gives CDR1 SGHNT, CDR2 YYREEE (reference sequence). Trimming removed 0 bases from V and 5 bases from J, with 6 bases in between. The CDR3 DNA sequence: TGTGCCAGCAGCTTGGGCAGGGACGAGCAGTACTTC. Its protein product is CASSLGRDEQYF. Full variable domain (remainder filled in from reference TRBV5-4 and TRBJ2-7): ETGVTQSPTHLIKTRGQQVTLRCSSQSGHNTVSWYQQALGQGPQFIFQYYREEENGRGNFPPRFSGLQFPNYSSELNVNALELDDSALYLCASSLGRDEQYFGPGTRLTVT.

The chain links TRBV19 to TRBJ2-7, with 11 bases aligning to TRBD2. This CDR3 region has 15 residues. V lost 3 bases, J lost 5 bases, and 6 bases stayed unmatched. Germline V lookup: CDR1 LNHDA, CDR2 SQIVND (reference sequence). This CDR3 reads CASSISSGGINEQYF. The CDR3 DNA follows: TGTGCCAGTAGTATCTCTAGCGGGGGGATCAACGAGCAGTACTTC.

The chain links TRBV6-5 to TRBJ1-4; no reliable D call. Trimming shortened V by 2 bases and J by 1 base, and 5 bases separated the two germline ends. Germline V gene lookup returns CDR1 MNHEY and CDR2 SVGAGI. This CDR3 is built from 14 residues. Written as DNA, the CDR3 is TGTGCCAGCAGTTACGGATTAACTAATGAAAAACTGTTTTTT. It encodes CASSYGLTNEKLFF.